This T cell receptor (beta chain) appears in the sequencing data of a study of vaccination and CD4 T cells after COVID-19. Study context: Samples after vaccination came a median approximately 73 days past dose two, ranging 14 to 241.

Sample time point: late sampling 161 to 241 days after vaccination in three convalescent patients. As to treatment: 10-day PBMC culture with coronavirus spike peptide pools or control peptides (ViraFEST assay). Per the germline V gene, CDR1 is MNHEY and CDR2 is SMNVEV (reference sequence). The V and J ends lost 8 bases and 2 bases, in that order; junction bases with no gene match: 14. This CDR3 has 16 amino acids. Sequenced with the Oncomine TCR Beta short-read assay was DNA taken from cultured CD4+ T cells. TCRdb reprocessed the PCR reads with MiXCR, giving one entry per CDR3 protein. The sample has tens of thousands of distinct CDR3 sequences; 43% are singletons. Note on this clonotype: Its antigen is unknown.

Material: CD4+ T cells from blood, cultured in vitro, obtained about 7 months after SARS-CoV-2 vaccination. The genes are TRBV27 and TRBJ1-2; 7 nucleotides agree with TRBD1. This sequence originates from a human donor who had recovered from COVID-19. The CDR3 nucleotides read TGTGCCAGCGCCTCCACGACCGGGACAGTCAACTATGGCTACACCTTC. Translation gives CASASTTGTVNYGYTF.